This entry describes one T cell receptor beta chain. The data originate from a study of shared clonotypes between healthy human individuals. Sequencing used immunoSEQ multiplex PCR; TCRdb keeps in-frame clones, though not all of them. The sample lists about 1 million clones, under 80% seen once, with about 1.4% in the top ten. The TCR comes from a man between 18 and 29 years old in good health. The sequencing input was memory CD4+ T cells sorted from blood. Subset of the sample: CD45RA-negative fraction.

The CDR3 sequence is CASSYGLAGGSNEQFF. The CDR3 DNA is TGTGCCAGCAGCTACGGACTAGCGGGGGGCTCGAATGAGCAGTTCTTC. The V and J genes are TRBV7-2 and TRBJ2-1, with TRBD2 matching over 14 bases. The CDR3 loop spans 16 amino acids. Germline values: CDR1 SGHTA, CDR2 FQGNSA. The V segment lost 4 bases and the J segment 7 bases; nucleotides outside the gene matches: 6. Complete variable domain (other parts from reference TRBV7-2 and TRBJ2-1): GAGVSQSPSNKVTEKGKDVELRCDPISGHTALYWYRQSLGQGLEFLIYFQGNSAPDKSGLPSDRFSAERTGGSVSTLTIQRTQQEDSAVYLCASSYGLAGGSNEQFFGPGTRLTVL.